Listed below are T cell receptor beta chains from one sample, sequenced in a study of neurological immune-mediated disorders. MiXCR, applied by TCRdb to the 5' RACE reads, yields one record per CDR3 protein. The data show fewer than 110,000 distinct CDR3 sequences, 11% seen once. Material for sequencing was PBMCs. The receptor set was obtained from a female donor with HTLV-1-associated myelopathy (HAM/TSP). CDR3s leave out the opening cysteine and the closing phenylalanine or tryptophan. The order of the fields is clone size, J gene, V gene, CDR3 protein. The size field is filled for only some rows; it gives once, few, many or a size class.

many TRBJ2-1 TRBV5-1 ASHEGSYNEQF
many TRBJ2-1 TRBV5-1 ASSGTLNYNEQF
many TRBJ2-3 TRBV2 ASSEKKRSTDTQY
many TRBJ2-5 TRBV20-1 SAKDPFSGGLQETQY
many TRBJ2-2 TRBV20-1 SATSGLNTGELF
many TRBJ2-2 TRBV2 ASVPAIGELF
many TRBJ2-7 TRBV18 ASSPGQGPYEQY
many TRBJ2-5 TRBV20-1 SASSPGQGGETQY
few TRBJ1-5 TRBV6-5 ASSPGLSNQPQH
few TRBJ2-3 TRBV5-1 ASSLKFFGAQQADTQY
many TRBJ2-1 TRBV10-3 AISGGTAQANEQF
many TRBJ2-7 TRBV5-1 ASSLGAGRLDEQY
many TRBJ2-7 TRBV7-2 ASSLRTSGAYEQY
few TRBJ2-3 TRBV6-5 ASRDSPLRSTDTQY
few TRBJ2-7 TRBV5-1 ASSFEGYYEQY
NA TRBJ1-2 TRBV27 ASSLSRGLFGYT
many TRBJ1-5 TRBV10-3 AISGTPQNQPQH
many TRBJ1-5 TRBV10-3 AISDLLNQPQH
many TRBJ2-1 TRBV10-3 APEARDYNEQF
few TRBJ1-1 TRBV5-1 ASSLKIMNTEAF
many TRBJ1-1 TRBV2 ASSGTGLLAF
many TRBJ2-7 TRBV20-1 SAWKGASYEQY
many TRBJ1-2 TRBV5-6 ASRKPDIPYGYT
many TRBJ2-7 TRBV7-8 ASSRTGTGIYEQY
medium-sized TRBJ1-2 TRBV5-1 ATQQGPTNYGYT
many TRBJ2-5 TRBV20-1 SARGLAGGHAGTQY
many TRBJ2-7 TRBV18 ASSRAQGVSYEQY
many TRBJ2-3 TRBV10-1 ATAVTDTQY
few TRBJ1-6 TRBV24-1 ATSDHRGNSPLH
many TRBJ2-1 TRBV20-1 SARDVGRDNEQF
many TRBJ2-2 TRBV5-6 ASSLVTGNTGELF
few TRBJ2-7 TRBV12-3/TRBV12-4 ASSSSGEQY
NA TRBJ2-2 TRBV28 ASSFSGNTGELF
many TRBJ2-2 TRBV10-1 ASSENRVAGELF
many TRBJ2-7 TRBV10-3 AISETSYEQY
many TRBJ2-1 TRBV7-2 ASTYRDRPYEQF
many TRBJ1-5 TRBV5-1 ASSPGERYSNQPQH
many TRBJ2-2 TRBV18 ASSPRQGRNTGELF
NA TRBJ1-2 TRBV5-1 ASSLERGQVGGYT
many TRBJ2-1 TRBV20-1 SAPRTSGGAKANEQF
few TRBJ2-3 TRBV28 ASSTRTLDTQY
many TRBJ2-5 TRBV7-9 ASSPRTGAEETQY
NA TRBJ2-2 TRBV20-1 SARERGGYTNTGELF
many TRBJ2-1 TRBV20-1 SATGTSLNEQF
many TRBJ2-1 TRBV5-1 ASSLGGADNEQF
many TRBJ2-1 TRBV28 ATNSFRVADNEQF
many TRBJ2-7 TRBV10-2 ASSEYGGGAYEQY
many TRBJ2-1 TRBV5-1 ASSLVGSGGARHNEQF
many TRBJ1-1 TRBV27 ASSLGANTEAF
many TRBJ2-1 TRBV5-6 ASSSPGVPYNEQF
NA TRBJ2-1 TRBV7-3 ASSLRGASAYNEQF
NA TRBJ2-3 TRBV7-9 ASTQLSLGPSTDTQY
many TRBJ2-3 TRBV5-1 ASSLEAGTDTQY
few TRBJ2-5 TRBV5-1 ASSLERGQETQY
many TRBJ1-1 TRBV5-1 ASSTTRSNTEAF
many TRBJ2-7 TRBV20-1 SARDSGSSARYEQY
NA TRBJ1-4 TRBV20-1 SATRGDLGEKLF
few TRBJ2-1 TRBV6-1 ASSEAPDNEQF
many TRBJ2-7 TRBV10-3 AIRMGYEQY